These 31 T cell receptor beta chains were all obtained from the same sample, sequenced in a study of radiotherapy plus CTLA-4 blockade in lung cancer. Sequencing used immunoSEQ multiplex PCR; TCRdb keeps in-frame clones, though not all of them. This sample has some 90,000 clones, with under 85% found just once. The source was peripheral blood, collected from a patient treated with radiotherapy plus ipilimumab. These receptors all stem from a human donor with non-small cell lung cancer who had stable disease on radiotherapy plus ipilimumab.

This chain joins TRBV7-3 and TRBJ2-7; D might be TRBD1 (6 bases). Germline V gives CDR1 SGHTA, CDR2 FQGTGA. The CDR3 has 14 residues. V was trimmed by 5 bases and J by 3 bases, leaving 14 bases between them. The DNA for the CDR3 is TGTGCCAGCAGCGAAAGCGGACAGCTCTACGAGCAGTACTTC. As protein: CASSESGQLYEQYF. The whole variable domain, filled in from reference TRBV7-3 and TRBJ2-7, reads GAGVSQTPSNKVTEKGKYVELRCDPISGHTALYWYRQSLGQGPEFLIYFQGTGAADDSGLPNDRFFAVRPEGSVSTLKIQRTERGDSAVYLCASSESGQLYEQYFGPGTRLTVT.

The chain recombines TRBV5-1 with TRBJ1-2; D is uncertain. The CDR3 is 13 residues long. Trimming cost V 0 bases and J 5 bases, with 8 bases left between them. CDR1 is SGHRS and CDR2 is YFSETQ in the germline V gene. CDR3 DNA: TGCGCCAGCAGCTTGGGTGCCTTTTATGGCTACACCTTC. Translating it yields CASSLGAFYGYTF. The variable domain in full, completed from reference TRBV5-1 and TRBJ1-2, reads KAGVTQTPRYLIKTRGQQVTLSCSPISGHRSVSWYQQTPGQGLQFLFEYFSETQRNKGNFPGRFSGRQFSNSRSEMNVSTLELGDSALYLCASSLGAFYGYTFGSGTRLTVV.

In its sample, this clone was seen a few times. The J gene is TRBJ1-2, the V gene TRBV19; D remains unclear. The V end lost 7 bases, the J end lost 2 bases, and 11 bases lay between the germline ends. CDR3 length: 13 residues. Per germline, CDR1 LNHDA and CDR2 SQIVND (reference sequence). The CDR3 DNA sequence: TGTGCCAGTAAGAAGGAGCCGAACTATGGCTACACCTTC. Its translation: CASKKEPNYGYTF.

The V gene is TRBV2, the J gene TRBJ2-1, with a possible D match to TRBD2 (7 bases). The CDR3 covers 18 residues. Per the germline V gene, CDR1 is SNHLY and CDR2 is FYNNEI. With 0 bases removed from V and 5 bases from J, the gap between germline ends came to 20 bases. The CDR3 reads CASSEARMGRGRHNEQFF. The CDR3 DNA reads TGTGCCAGCAGTGAAGCGCGGATGGGGCGGGGGCGACACAATGAGCAGTTCTTC. Looking up the rest from reference TRBV2 and TRBJ2-1 gives the full variable domain: EPEVTQTPSHQVTQMGQEVILRCVPISNHLYFYWYRQILGQKVEFLVSFYNNEISEKSEIFDDQFSVERPDGSNFTLKIRSTKLEDSAMYFCASSEARMGRGRHNEQFFGPGTRLTVL.

Remarks on this clone: The same CDR3 arises from other DNA sequences in this sample as well. The gene calls are TRBV7-2 and TRBJ2-5, with a possible D match to TRBD2 (7 bases). This CDR3 comprises 14 residues. Trimming removed 0 bases from V and 5 bases from J, with 10 bases in between. Looked up from germline, CDR1 is SGHTA and CDR2 is FQGNSA. CDR3 in amino acids: CASSLAGGGETQYF. The DNA for the CDR3 is TGTGCCAGCAGCTTAGCGGGAGGGGGGGAGACCCAGTACTTC.

This clone occurred once. The rearrangement uses TRBV10-2 and TRBJ2-1, with TRBD2 matching 8 bases. Trimming at V came to 6 bases and at J to 0 bases, leaving 4 bases not matched to a gene. CDR3 length equals 15 residues. Germline CDR1 reads WSHSY; CDR2 reads SAAADI. The CDR3 here is CASRSGTSSYNEQFF. The CDR3 bases are TGCGCCAGCAGATCCGGGACTAGCTCCTACAATGAGCAGTTCTTC.

This chain connects TRBV5-1 to TRBJ2-1, with D tentatively TRBD1 or TRBD2 (5 bases each). The germline V gene encodes CDR1 SGHRS and CDR2 YFSETQ. The CDR3 runs 14 residues. Trimming pared 4 bases from V and 5 bases from J, leaving 13 bases between. CDR3 residues: CASSRGRTDNEQFF. CDR3 DNA sequence: TGCGCCAGCAGCCGGGGCCGGACGGACAATGAGCAGTTCTTC.

This chain's CDR3 is CASSQGQQETQYF. Written as DNA, the CDR3 is TGTGCCAGCAGCCAAGGACAACAAGAGACCCAGTACTTC. This chain uses TRBV5-4 with TRBJ2-5; perhaps TRBD1 as D (5 bases). CDR3 size: 13 residues. Trimming took 4 bases from V and 2 from J, leaving 9 bases between them. Germline assignment: CDR1 SGHNT and CDR2 YYREEE (reference sequence).

The chain employs TRBV6-5 and TRBJ2-7, with 7 bases identical to TRBD1. This CDR3 is built from 11 residues. After removal of 8 bases from V and 2 bases from J, the junction contained 0 bases not matched to a gene. Germline CDR1 MNHEY, CDR2 SVGAGI. In DNA form, the CDR3 reads TGTGCCAGCGGGACAGCCTACGAGCAGTACTTC. It is translated as CASGTAYEQYF.

The chain employs TRBV30 and TRBJ1-1; possibly TRBD1 for D (5 bases). The germline V and J ends were trimmed by 4 bases and 6 bases, with 12 bases remaining between them. The CDR3 length is 12 residues. Per the germline V gene, CDR1 is GTSNPN and CDR2 is SVGIG (reference sequence). The CDR3 DNA reads as TGTGCCTGGAACCGGGGGTGGCCTGAAGCTTTCTTT. Amino acid sequence: CAWNRGWPEAFF.

The chain joins TRBV7-8 to TRBJ2-3; TRBD2 might be the D (5 bases). Germline V gene sequence: CDR1 SGHVS, CDR2 FQNEAQ. The CDR3 length is 13 residues. V was trimmed by 5 bases and J by 3 bases, leaving 9 bases between them. The CDR3: CASSPLATDTQYF. The CDR3 DNA follows: TGTGCCAGCAGCCCGCTAGCAACAGATACGCAGTATTTT.

The chain employs TRBV5-1 and TRBJ2-2, with D tentatively TRBD1 (5 bases). Germline lookup yields CDR1 SGHRS and CDR2 YFSETQ. The V end lost 2 bases, the J end lost 3 bases, and 14 bases lay between the germline ends. This CDR3 comprises 16 residues. CDR3 in amino acids: CASSFRASRDTGELFF. The DNA of the CDR3 is TGCGCCAGCAGCTTCAGGGCGAGCAGAGACACCGGGGAGCTGTTTTTT.

This sequence joins TRBV9 and TRBJ1-2; 7 positions match TRBD1. In germline, CDR1 is SGDLS, CDR2 YYNGEE. The CDR3 sequence is 14 residues long. Losses at the gene ends were 3 bases for V and 4 bases for J; bases not matched to a gene: 6. The CDR3 loop reads CASSAQGGIYGYTF. The CDR3, as DNA: TGTGCCAGCAGCGCCCAGGGGGGCATCTATGGCTACACCTTC.

The genes are TRBV7-9 and TRBJ1-5, with D maybe TRBD1 (5 bases). In germline, CDR1 is SEHNR, CDR2 FQNEAQ (reference sequence). V lost 1 base, J lost 4 bases, and 20 bases lay in between. This CDR3 has 18 amino acids. The CDR3 spells CASSLGGGDRRLNQPQHF. CDR3 DNA sequence: TGTGCCAGCAGCTTAGGAGGTGGGGACCGCCGACTTAATCAGCCCCAGCATTTT.

The chain links TRBV5-4 to TRBJ2-3; 9 bases line up with TRBD1. CDR1 and CDR2 from the germline V gene are SGHNT and YYREEE (reference sequence). There are 15 residues in the CDR3. With V trimmed by 4 bases and J by 5 bases, 8 bases remained unmatched. The CDR3 DNA follows: TGTGCCAGCAGCACCGGACAGGGGCGATTAGATACGCAGTATTTT. As protein: CASSTGQGRLDTQYF.

This clone was counted once. The chain employs TRBV9 and TRBJ2-1; 7 bases align to TRBD1. V was pared by 4 bases and J by 0 bases, with 7 bases of the junction left unmatched. The germline V gene encodes CDR1 SGDLS and CDR2 YYNGEE. This CDR3 is built from 16 residues. The CDR3 protein is CASSIQQGSSYNEQFF. The CDR3 DNA is TGTGCCAGCAGCATCCAACAGGGGAGCTCCTACAATGAGCAGTTCTTC.

This sequence joins TRBV6-1 and TRBJ1-1, with D tentatively TRBD1 (6 bases). Germline V gene sequence: CDR1 MNHNS, CDR2 SASEGT. CDR3 size: 12 residues. V was cut by 2 bases and J by 10 bases, with 11 bases left in between. CDR3 region: CASSERRGRAFF. As DNA, the CDR3 is TGTGCCAGCAGTGAAAGAAGGGGGAGAGCTTTCTTT.

This clone was seen a handful of times. This chain links TRBV14 with TRBJ2-7; D call uncertain. V shed 0 bases and J shed 1 base, with 7 bases lying between them. Germline loops: CDR1 SGHDN, CDR2 FVKESK. The CDR3 spans 14 residues. CDR3 in DNA: TGTGCCAGCAGCCAAGAAAACCTTTCCTACGAGCAGTACTTC. The encoded protein is CASSQENLSYEQYF.

This chain links TRBV6-5 with TRBJ1-6; D may be TRBD1 (6 bases). Per the germline V gene, CDR1 is MNHEY and CDR2 is SVGAGI. Deletions cut 0 bases from V and 4 bases from J, with 7 bases between. The CDR3 length is 15 residues. The DNA of the CDR3 is TGTGCCAGCAGTTACTCGACAGGATATAATTCACCCCTCCACTTT. It yields the protein CASSYSTGYNSPLHF.

This chain joins TRBV5-4 and TRBJ2-1; possible D gene TRBD2, 6 bases. The V end was cut by 1 base, the J end by 5 bases, with 7 bases between. The CDR3 runs 13 residues. The germline V gene has CDR1 SGHNT and CDR2 YYREEE (reference sequence). In nucleotides, the CDR3 is TGTGCCAGCAGCTTGCCTAGCGACAATGAGCAGTTCTTC. This encodes CASSLPSDNEQFF.

This rearrangement joins TRBV28 to TRBJ1-6, with 8 bases identical to TRBD1. The trim removed 6 bases at V and 10 bases at J, leaving 8 bases unmatched. Germline CDR1 MDHEN, CDR2 SYDVKM. The CDR3 is 14 residues long. DNA of the CDR3: TGTGCCAGCAGACCCTCAGGGGGCTGGTCACCCCTCCACTTT. It specifies CASRPSGGWSPLHF.

CDR3 in amino acids: CASSQDPGGLAGVVETQYF. The CDR3 DNA follows: TGTGCCAGCAGCCAAGATCCAGGGGGACTAGCGGGAGTTGTAGAGACCCAGTACTTC. The chain carries TRBV4-2 and TRBJ2-5; 14 bases are shared with TRBD2. This CDR3 contains 19 residues. Germline-derived CDR1 and CDR2 are LGHNA and YNFKEQ. J gave up 4 bases and V 0 bases, and 10 bases lay outside the gene matches.

The chain is built from TRBV28 and TRBJ1-2; 9 bases agree with TRBD1. The CDR3 runs 17 residues. Germline loops: CDR1 MDHEN, CDR2 SYDVKM. After removal of 1 base from V and 0 bases from J, the junction contained 6 bases not matched to a gene. CDR3 sequence reads: CASSLSGQGSANYGYTF. For the CDR3, the DNA is TGTGCCAGCAGTTTATCGGGACAGGGTTCGGCTAACTATGGCTACACCTTC.

This clone was observed a single time. The chain carries TRBV7-2 and TRBJ2-1, with a possible D match to TRBD2 (6 bases). The V end was cut by 6 bases, the J end by 6 bases, with 15 bases between. Germline loops: CDR1 SGHTA, CDR2 FQGNSA. The CDR3 length is 14 residues. CDR3 sequence (DNA): TGTGCCAGCAGATACTCGGGAGCTGGCAATGAGCAGTTCTTC. Its protein product is CASRYSGAGNEQFF.

The CDR3 protein is CASSYSWTGPSEQYF. The CDR3 nucleotides read TGTGCCAGCAGTTACTCGTGGACAGGCCCCAGCGAGCAGTACTTC. This rearrangement joins TRBV6-6 to TRBJ2-7; TRBD1 aligns across 7 bases. V gave up 0 bases and J gave up 6 bases; unmatched junction bases: 8. The CDR3 length is 15 residues. Germline CDR1 is MNHNY and CDR2 is SVGAGI (reference sequence).

This chain joins TRBV27 and TRBJ1-1; 9 positions agree with TRBD1. The V gene end was trimmed by 4 bases and the J gene end by 3 bases; junction bases not matched to a gene: 3. Germline V gene data show CDR1 as MNHEY and CDR2 as SMNVEV (reference sequence). This CDR3 is 14 amino acids long. This chain's CDR3 is CASSSDRGHTEAFF. The CDR3 bases are TGTGCCAGCAGTTCGGACAGGGGACACACTGAAGCTTTCTTT.

This clone was observed once. The rearrangement joins TRBV5-1 to TRBJ1-1; D gene unclear. Trimming left V 3 bases short and J 2 bases short, with 8 bases between. CDR3 length: 13 amino acids. The germline V gene encodes CDR1 SGHRS and CDR2 YFSETQ. In DNA form, the CDR3 reads TGCGCCAGCAGCTCGCCCCGAAACACTGAAGCTTTCTTT. Its translation is CASSSPRNTEAFF.

This chain uses TRBV2 with TRBJ1-1, with D hard to call. Trimming removed 4 bases from V and 0 bases from J, with 6 bases in between. Germline V gene lookup returns CDR1 SNHLY and CDR2 FYNNEI. This CDR3 region has 13 residues. The CDR3 spells CASSASLNTEAFF. CDR3 DNA: TGTGCCAGCAGTGCCAGTCTGAACACTGAAGCTTTCTTT.

The rearrangement uses TRBV5-8 and TRBJ1-5; 7 nucleotides line up with TRBD1. Trimming at V came to 4 bases and at J to 2 bases, leaving 3 bases not matched to a gene. This CDR3 is built from 14 residues. Per germline, CDR1 SGHTS and CDR2 YDEGEE. The CDR3 DNA reads TGTGCCAGCAGCCATGGACAGGGCAATCAGCCCCAGCATTTT. Protein: CASSHGQGNQPQHF.

This sequence joins TRBV11-3 and TRBJ2-1, with 9 bases aligning to TRBD2. The CDR3 spans 14 residues. Germline V lookup: CDR1 SGHNT, CDR2 YENEEA. Trimming at V came to 7 bases and at J to 6 bases, leaving 7 bases not matched to a gene. The DNA for the CDR3 is TGTGCCAGCACCATTAGCGGGAGCTCCAATGAGCAGTTCTTC. Protein product: CASTISGSSNEQFF. The variable domain in full, completed from reference TRBV11-3 and TRBJ2-1, reads EAGVVQSPRYKIIEKKQPVAFWCNPISGHNTLYWYLQNLGQGPELLIRYENEEAVDDSQLPKDRFSAERLKGVDSTLKIQPAELGDSAVYLCASTISGSSNEQFFGPGTRLTVL.

Points on this clone: Other DNA sequences in the same sample also yield this CDR3. The chain is built from TRBV28 and TRBJ2-3; D remains ambiguous. The CDR3 is 13 amino acids. V shed 6 bases and J shed 1 base, with 8 bases lying between them. Germline lookup yields CDR1 MDHEN and CDR2 SYDVKM. In DNA, the CDR3 is TGTGCCAGCAGGGGCCCGGGCACAGATACGCAGTATTTT. Translated, it gives CASRGPGTDTQYF.